This entry lists 18 T cell receptor beta chains sequenced from one sample in a study of blood T cell repertoires in COVID-19. Assay used: immunoSEQ multiplex PCR; TCRdb lists only in-frame clones, some missing. Counted here are about 53,000 clones, 86% occurring once; the ten biggest clones make up less than 3%. Sequencing input: peripheral blood. These receptors originate from a man older than 75 with acute or convalescent COVID-19.

The V and J genes are TRBV3-1 (or the pseudogene TRBV3-2) and TRBJ2-3, with D maybe TRBD1 (6 bases). Germline lookup yields CDR1 LGHDT and CDR2 YNNKEL (reference sequence). The CDR3 consists of 15 residues. The V gene lost 7 bases and the J gene lost 0 bases, with 14 bases spanning the gap. The CDR3 sequence is CASTPRTASTDTQYF. The CDR3 DNA sequence: TGTGCCAGCACCCCAAGGACAGCTAGCACAGATACGCAGTATTTT.

This rearrangement joins TRBV5-4 to TRBJ2-7; D perhaps matches TRBD1 (6 bases). V gave up 5 bases and J gave up 1 base, with 13 bases separating them. The CDR3 runs 14 residues. The germline gives CDR1 SGHNT, CDR2 YYREEE (reference sequence). CDR3 region: CASSPRGGSYEQYF. CDR3 sequence (DNA): TGTGCCAGCAGTCCACGAGGGGGTTCCTACGAGCAGTACTTC.

This chain links TRBV19 with TRBJ2-3; maybe TRBD1 (5 bases). This CDR3 comprises 14 residues. The germline V gene has CDR1 LNHDA and CDR2 SQIVND (reference sequence). Trimming shortened V by 8 bases and J by 4 bases, and 16 bases separated the two germline ends. The CDR3 reads CASDKGQGSDTQYF. CDR3 nucleotides: TGTGCCAGTGATAAGGGGCAGGGCTCAGATACGCAGTATTTT.

The V gene is TRBV5-4, the J gene TRBJ2-7; 11 positions match TRBD1. Germline-derived CDR1 and CDR2 are SGHNT and YYREEE (reference sequence). The CDR3 spans 15 residues. J gave up 0 bases and V 4 bases, and 3 bases lay outside the gene matches. The CDR3 region has the DNA TGTGCCAGCAGCGACGGGACAGGGGGCTCCTACGAGCAGTACTTC. Its protein product is CASSDGTGGSYEQYF.

The V call is TRBV5-4, the J call TRBJ2-3, with 10 bases identical to TRBD2. The V gene's germline CDR1 is SGHNT and CDR2 YYREEE (reference sequence). This CDR3 spans 17 amino acids. Trimming removed 4 bases from V and 2 bases from J; junction bases left unmatched: 10. For the CDR3, the DNA is TGTGCCAGCAGCCGCAAGGGTAGCGGGGGGATCACAGATACGCAGTATTTT. Its protein product is CASSRKGSGGITDTQYF.

The rearrangement uses TRBV7-9 and TRBJ2-2; D perhaps matches TRBD1 (6 bases). The germline V gene encodes CDR1 SEHNR and CDR2 FQNEAQ (reference sequence). This CDR3 has 16 amino acids. Trimming shortened V by 4 bases and J by 0 bases, and 12 bases separated the two germline ends. The CDR3, as DNA: TGTGCCAGCAGCTCATCAGGGGTTGCGAACACCGGGGAGCTGTTTTTT. It encodes CASSSSGVANTGELFF.

The chain combines TRBV5-6 with TRBJ2-7, with a possible D match to TRBD1 (5 bases). Germline V gene data show CDR1 as SGHDT and CDR2 as YYEEEE. This CDR3 has 12 residues. V lost 5 bases and J 2 bases, leaving 8 bases between the germline ends. CDR3: CASSAGTYEQYF. The CDR3 DNA reads TGTGCCAGCAGTGCAGGGACCTACGAGCAGTACTTC.

The V call is TRBV5-4, the J call TRBJ1-2; 8 bases map to TRBD1. The V and J ends lost 1 base and 5 bases, in that order; junction bases with no gene match: 7. Germline CDR1 is SGHNT and CDR2 is YYREEE (reference sequence). The CDR3 extends over 15 amino acids. The CDR3: CASSLSGQGIYGYTF. The CDR3 region has the DNA TGTGCCAGCAGCTTGAGTGGACAGGGAATTTATGGCTACACCTTC. Full variable domain (rest looked up from reference TRBV5-4 and TRBJ1-2): ETGVTQSPTHLIKTRGQQVTLRCSSQSGHNTVSWYQQALGQGPQFIFQYYREEENGRGNFPPRFSGLQFPNYSSELNVNALELDDSALYLCASSLSGQGIYGYTFGSGTRLTVV.

The chain has TRBV6-5 and TRBJ1-1, with a tentative D call TRBD1 (5 bases). Between the trimmed V and J ends, which lost 0 bases and 3 bases, there was a span of 11 bases. The CDR3 contains 15 residues. Germline CDR1 and CDR2: MNHEY and SVGAGI. The CDR3 DNA follows: TGTGCCAGCAGTTACTCAAGGCAGGGCTACACTGAAGCTTTCTTT. This gives the protein CASSYSRQGYTEAFF.

The chain employs TRBV7-9 and TRBJ1-2; D might be TRBD1 (6 bases). CDR3 length: 15 amino acids. Germline CDR1 reads SEHNR; CDR2 reads FQNEAQ (reference sequence). V lost 1 base to trimming and J lost 6 bases, with 15 bases between them. The CDR3, as DNA: TGTGCCAGCAGCTTAGAGCGGCAGGGGAGGGATGGCTACACCTTC. It encodes CASSLERQGRDGYTF.

This chain joins TRBV2 and TRBJ2-5; a possible D gene is TRBD1 (6 bases). Germline CDR1 and CDR2: SNHLY and FYNNEI. The CDR3 loop spans 15 amino acids. Trimming removed 1 base at V and 2 bases at J, with 11 bases between. CDR3 region: CASSEGQGIQETQYF. The CDR3 coding sequence is TGTGCCAGCAGTGAAGGCCAGGGGATACAAGAGACCCAGTACTTC.

This clone was observed a single time. The chain recombines TRBV7-8 with TRBJ2-1; TRBD1 matches 9 bases. This CDR3 is 14 amino acids long. The trim removed 6 bases at V and 5 bases at J, leaving 5 bases unmatched. Germline lookup yields CDR1 SGHVS and CDR2 FQNEAQ. The CDR3 DNA reads as TGTGCCAGCAGAGACAGGGGGGTCCACAATGAGCAGTTCTTC. Protein product: CASRDRGVHNEQFF.

This chain uses TRBV19 with TRBJ1-2; tentatively, D is TRBD1 (5 bases). V was shortened by 7 bases and J by 3 bases, with 12 bases between the two germline ends. The CDR3 loop spans 13 amino acids. CDR1 is LNHDA and CDR2 is SQIVND in the germline V gene (reference sequence). DNA of the CDR3: TGTGCCAGTACCCCCGGGGGGTACTATGGCTACACCTTC. This gives the protein CASTPGGYYGYTF.

This sequence joins TRBV6-5 and TRBJ2-2, with D tentatively TRBD2 (6 bases). The ends were cut back, 1 base at V and 3 bases at J, with 9 bases in the middle. Germline lookup yields CDR1 MNHEY and CDR2 SVGAGI. The CDR3 runs 15 residues. The CDR3 coding sequence is TGTGCCAGCAGTTACTGGCGGGATCACACCGGGGAGCTGTTTTTT. Translating gives CASSYWRDHTGELFF.

V and J are TRBV27 and TRBJ1-2; D is undetermined. The CDR3 has 16 amino acids. Between the trimmed V and J ends, which lost 0 bases and 12 bases, there was a span of 23 bases. The germline CDR1 and CDR2 sequences are MNHEY and SMNVEV (reference sequence). The CDR3 region is CASSLSGTGEVRKNTF. As DNA, the CDR3 is TGTGCCAGCAGTTTATCGGGAACGGGAGAGGTGCGGAAAAACACCTTC.

The chain carries TRBV20-1 and TRBJ2-2, with D unresolved. Germline loops: CDR1 DFQATT, CDR2 SNEGSKA (reference sequence). V was trimmed by 6 bases and J by 5 bases, leaving 7 bases between them. CDR3 length equals 11 residues. The chain's CDR3 is CSASRTGELFF. The CDR3 DNA reads as TGCAGTGCCTCCCGGACCGGGGAGCTGTTTTTT.

The chain joins TRBV7-2 to TRBJ2-7, with TRBD2 matching 13 bases. The V segment lost 1 base and the J segment 5 bases; nucleotides outside the gene matches: 5. The length of the CDR3 is 16 residues. CDR1 and CDR2 from the germline V gene are SGHTA and FQGNSA. This CDR3 is CASSLGLAGGGDEQYF. The DNA for the CDR3 is TGTGCCAGCAGCTTAGGACTAGCGGGGGGCGGGGACGAGCAGTACTTC.

This chain connects TRBV25-1 to TRBJ1-2; D may be TRBD1 (5 bases). Germline values: CDR1 MGHDK, CDR2 SYGVNS. This CDR3 has 13 amino acids. The ends were cut back, 2 bases at V and 3 bases at J, with 7 bases in the middle. CDR3 protein: CASSERQHYGYTF. In DNA, the CDR3 is TGTGCCAGCAGTGAAAGACAGCACTATGGCTACACCTTC.